The subject of this entry is one TCR beta chain. This entry belongs to a study of blood T cell repertoires in COVID-19. Study in general: The study drew acute and convalescent COVID-19 samples from the United States, Italy and Spain. T cells, B-cell-depleted T cells, or PBMCs provided the cDNA or gDNA that served as material.

Methods used by the authors: Nucleated cell counts were estimated from reference gene primer amplification. Some clones are missing from TCRdb's copy, which holds only in-frame ones; the method was immunoSEQ multiplex PCR. Clonal size and the V and J genes are those of that table, whereas D and trimming came from the DNA. This sample has under 250,000 clones, with around 82% found just once. The CDR3 consists of 11 residues. In germline, CDR1 is SGHTA, CDR2 FQGNSA. V was cut by 5 bases and J by 4 bases, with 5 bases left in between. Specimen: peripheral blood. The rearrangement uses TRBV7-2 and TRBJ2-5; no reliable D call. The receptor was derived from a woman between 50 and 59 years old with acute or convalescent COVID-19. The CDR3, as DNA: TGTGCCAGCAGCAATAGAGAGACCCAGTACTTC. Translated, it gives CASSNRETQYF.